This entry is about one T cell receptor beta chain. Its matching antigen is unknown. PCR amplification relied on 60 Vbeta primers (plus 13 Jbeta primers). Clones were read by immunoSEQ multiplex PCR, and TCRdb kept only the in-frame ones, dropping some. Altogether 200,000 to 250,000 clones are present, 65% to 90% being singletons, with the ten largest covering just over 1.4%. With V trimmed by 6 bases and J by 6 bases, 7 bases remained unmatched. Germline V gene sequence: CDR1 SQVTM, CDR2 ANQGSEA. The CDR3 totals 14 residues. This entry comes from a study of cytomegalovirus exposure and HLA in healthy donors. The wider study: Findings of an earlier analysis included over 95 million unique TCR beta sequences from roughly 200 million T cells.

Regarding the study as a whole: In a later analysis, at a false discovery rate of 0.05, 15,000 to 20,000 TCR beta sequences matched HLA alleles. It has been reported that TCR beta sequences accurately predicted the HLA-A and HLA-B alleles of most subjects. The investigators catalogued 164 TCR beta chains as cytomegalovirus-associated.

Sequenced sample: PBMCs. The receptor was isolated from a girl aged 5-17 years in good health and CMV-seronegative. The chain employs TRBV29-1 and TRBJ2-2; TRBD1 agrees at 10 bases. The CDR3: CSVWDGTGAGELFF. The CDR3 coding sequence is TGCAGCGTATGGGACGGGACAGGGGCCGGGGAGCTGTTTTTT.